Listed here are 4 T cell receptor beta chains from one sample, sequenced in a study of vaccination effects on CD4 cells after COVID-19. Peptide-pool stimulation followed by sequencing identified expanded antigen-specific CD4+ clonotypes in the ViraFEST assay. Having been cultured for around ten days, the cells underwent CD4+ T cell isolation. Participants got two doses of BNT162b2 or mRNA-1273 vaccine. Generated by immunoSEQ multiplex PCR, the TCRdb table keeps only in-frame clones and is missing some. The sample has about 59,000 clones, about 78% seen once. These receptors have no known antigen. Here the sequenced sample was CD4+ T cells from PBMCs cultured with HCoV-OC43 spike peptides, taken after COVID-19 vaccination. Subset noted: HCoV-OC43 spike overlapping peptide pool stimulation. Source of these receptors: a human donor who received a COVID-19 vaccine.

The rearrangement links TRBV27 to TRBJ2-5; 10 bases map to TRBD2. CDR3 length: 15 amino acids. The V and J ends lost 2 bases and 4 bases, in that order; junction bases with no gene match: 4. Germline V gives CDR1 MNHEY, CDR2 SMNVEV (reference sequence). CDR3 bases: TGTGCCAGCAGTTTAAGCGGGGGGGCCCGAGAGACCCAGTACTTC. Protein product: CASSLSGGARETQYF.

The V gene is TRBV5-3, the J gene TRBJ2-7; TRBD1 agrees at 7 bases. TRBV5-3 is identified as an open reading frame with a role that is uncertain. CDR3 length equals 14 residues. Germline trimming cut 0 bases from V and 3 bases from J; bases unmatched to any gene: 3. Here the CDR3 DNA reads TGTGCCAGAAGCTTGGGGGGACAGCACTACGAGCAGTACGTC. Encoded protein: CARSLGGQHYEQYV.

The rearrangement links TRBV6-6 to TRBJ1-2; D gene uncertain. Germline CDR1 is MNHNY and CDR2 is SVGAGI (reference sequence). The CDR3 runs 14 residues. Trimming pared 6 bases from V and 4 bases from J, leaving 15 bases between. CDR3 sequence reads: CASRDTGEFYGYTF. In DNA, the CDR3 is TGTGCCAGCAGGGATACCGGCGAGTTCTATGGCTACACCTTC.

The chain has TRBV11-2 and TRBJ1-1; possible D gene TRBD1, 5 bases. Germline V lookup: CDR1 SGHAT, CDR2 FQNNGV. The ends were cut back, 4 bases at V and 3 bases at J, with 24 bases in the middle. CDR3 length equals 18 residues. DNA of the CDR3: TGTGCCAGCAGCTCCCTTAGAGGAGGTGACAGAGCTTACACTGAAGCTTTCTTT. The encoded protein is CASSSLRGGDRAYTEAFF.